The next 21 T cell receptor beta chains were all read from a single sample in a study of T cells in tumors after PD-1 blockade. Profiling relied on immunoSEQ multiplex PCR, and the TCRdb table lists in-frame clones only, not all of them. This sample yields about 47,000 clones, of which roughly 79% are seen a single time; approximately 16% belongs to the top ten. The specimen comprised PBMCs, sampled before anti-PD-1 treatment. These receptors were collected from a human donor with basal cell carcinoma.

This CDR3 is CTSSQDPLAGGDYEQYF. CDR3 coding DNA: TGCACCAGCAGCCAAGATCCGCTAGCGGGGGGGGACTACGAGCAGTACTTC. The V gene is TRBV1, the J gene TRBJ2-7; TRBD2, the table's D call, lacks a check against the DNA. TRBV1 is deemed a pseudogene. This CDR3 contains 17 residues.

This CDR3 reads CASSLVGTPSYEQYF. CDR3 in DNA: TGTGCCAGCAGCTTGGTAGGGACTCCTTCCTACGAGCAGTACTTC. The gene calls are TRBV7-2 and TRBJ2-7; D perhaps matches TRBD2 (6 bases). This CDR3 is built from 15 residues. In germline, CDR1 is SGHTA, CDR2 FQGNSA. V was clipped by 3 bases and J by 1 base, with 13 bases between them.

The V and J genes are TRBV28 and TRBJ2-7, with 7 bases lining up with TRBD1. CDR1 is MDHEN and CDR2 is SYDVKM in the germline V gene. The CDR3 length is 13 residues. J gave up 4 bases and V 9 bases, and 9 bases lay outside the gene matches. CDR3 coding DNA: TGTGCCAGTAAGAACAGGGGCGGATACGAGCAGTACTTC. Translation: CASKNRGGYEQYF.

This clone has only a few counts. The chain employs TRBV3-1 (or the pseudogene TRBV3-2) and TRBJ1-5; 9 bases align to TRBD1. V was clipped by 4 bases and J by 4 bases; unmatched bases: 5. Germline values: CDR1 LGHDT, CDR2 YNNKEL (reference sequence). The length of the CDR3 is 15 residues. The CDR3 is CASSLGTGTNQPQHF. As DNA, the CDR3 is TGTGCCAGCAGCCTCGGGACAGGGACTAATCAGCCCCAGCATTTT.

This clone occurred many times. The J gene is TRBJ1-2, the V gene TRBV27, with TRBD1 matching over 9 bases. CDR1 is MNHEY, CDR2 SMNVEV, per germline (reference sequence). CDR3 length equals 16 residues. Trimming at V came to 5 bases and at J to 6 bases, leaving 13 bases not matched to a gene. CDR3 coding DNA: TGTGCCAGCAGTCCTCACAGGGGGCGCGATGAGGATGGCTACACCTTC. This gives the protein CASSPHRGRDEDGYTF.

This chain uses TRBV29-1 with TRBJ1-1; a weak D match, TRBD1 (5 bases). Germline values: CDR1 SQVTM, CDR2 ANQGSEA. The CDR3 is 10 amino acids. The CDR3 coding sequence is TGCACGGGGGTGAACACTGAAGCTTTCTTT. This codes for CTGVNTEAFF.

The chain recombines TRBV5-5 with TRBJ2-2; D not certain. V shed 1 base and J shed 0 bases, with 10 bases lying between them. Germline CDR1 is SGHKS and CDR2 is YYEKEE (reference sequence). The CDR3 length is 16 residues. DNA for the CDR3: TGTGCCAGCAGCTTGTCTGTCAGTCCGAACACCGGGGAGCTGTTTTTT. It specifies CASSLSVSPNTGELFF. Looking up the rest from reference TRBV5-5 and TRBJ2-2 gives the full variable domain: DAGVTQSPTHLIKTRGQQVTLRCSPISGHKSVSWYQQVLGQGPQFIFQYYEKEERGRGNFPDRFSARQFPNYSSELNVNALLLGDSALYLCASSLSVSPNTGELFFGEGSRLTVL.

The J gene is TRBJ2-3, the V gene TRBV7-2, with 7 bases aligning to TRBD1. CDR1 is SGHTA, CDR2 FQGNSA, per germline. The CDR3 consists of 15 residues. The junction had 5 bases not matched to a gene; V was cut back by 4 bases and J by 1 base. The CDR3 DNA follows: TGTGCCAGCAGCTCACAGGGGCTTGGCACAGATACGCAGTATTTT. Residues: CASSSQGLGTDTQYF.

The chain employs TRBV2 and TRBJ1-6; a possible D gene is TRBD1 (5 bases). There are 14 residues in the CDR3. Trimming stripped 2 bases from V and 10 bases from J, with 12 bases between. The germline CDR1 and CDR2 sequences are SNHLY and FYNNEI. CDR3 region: CASSEQGSSSPLHF. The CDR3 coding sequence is TGTGCCAGCAGTGAACAGGGCTCGTCCTCACCCCTCCACTTT. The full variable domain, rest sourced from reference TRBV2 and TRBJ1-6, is EPEVTQTPSHQVTQMGQEVILRCVPISNHLYFYWYRQILGQKVEFLVSFYNNEISEKSEIFDDQFSVERPDGSNFTLKIRSTKLEDSAMYFCASSEQGSSSPLHFGNGTRLTVT.

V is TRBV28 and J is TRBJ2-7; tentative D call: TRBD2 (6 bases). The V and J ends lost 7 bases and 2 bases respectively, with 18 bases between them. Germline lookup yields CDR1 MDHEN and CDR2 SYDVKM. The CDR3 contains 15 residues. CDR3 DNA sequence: TGTGCCAGCACCCAACCCGCGGGGAATACCTACGAGCAGTACTTC. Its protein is CASTQPAGNTYEQYF.

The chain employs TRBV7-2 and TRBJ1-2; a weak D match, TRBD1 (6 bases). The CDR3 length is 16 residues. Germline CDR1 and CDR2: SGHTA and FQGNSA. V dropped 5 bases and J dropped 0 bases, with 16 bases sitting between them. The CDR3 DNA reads TGTGCCAGCAGCCCCCTGGGGGGCAGTTCTAACTATGGCTACACCTTC. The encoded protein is CASSPLGGSSNYGYTF. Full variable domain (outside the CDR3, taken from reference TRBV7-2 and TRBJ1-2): GAGVSQSPSNKVTEKGKDVELRCDPISGHTALYWYRQSLGQGLEFLIYFQGNSAPDKSGLPSDRFSAERTGGSVSTLTIQRTQQEDSAVYLCASSPLGGSSNYGYTFGSGTRLTVV.

The CDR3 DNA follows: TGTGCCAGCAGCCAACCACTCGGGCGGACAGCAGACCTAAACACCATATATTTT. Translation gives CASSQPLGRTADLNTIYF. This rearrangement joins TRBV4-2 to TRBJ1-3; perhaps TRBD1 as D (6 bases). The CDR3 is made up of 18 amino acids. V was pared by 2 bases and J by 6 bases, with 23 bases between. Per the germline V gene, CDR1 is LGHNA and CDR2 is YNFKEQ.

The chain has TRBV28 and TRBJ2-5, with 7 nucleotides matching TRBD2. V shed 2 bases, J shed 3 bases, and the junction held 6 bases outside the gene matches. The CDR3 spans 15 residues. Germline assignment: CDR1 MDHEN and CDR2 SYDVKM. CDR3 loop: CASSLLPAGKETQYF. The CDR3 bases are TGTGCCAGCAGTTTACTTCCAGCGGGAAAAGAGACCCAGTACTTC.

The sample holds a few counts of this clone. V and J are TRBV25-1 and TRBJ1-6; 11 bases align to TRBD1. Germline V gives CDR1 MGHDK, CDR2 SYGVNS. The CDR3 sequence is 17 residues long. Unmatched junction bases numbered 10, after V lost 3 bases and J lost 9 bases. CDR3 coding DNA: TGTGCCAGCAGTGATTTACCGGGACAGGGGGACGGTTCACCCCTCCACTTT. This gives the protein CASSDLPGQGDGSPLHF.

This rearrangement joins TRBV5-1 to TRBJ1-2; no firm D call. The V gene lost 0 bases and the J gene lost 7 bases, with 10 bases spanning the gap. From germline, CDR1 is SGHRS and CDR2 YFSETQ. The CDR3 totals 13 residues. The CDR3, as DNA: TGCGCCAGCAGCTTGGGGTCAGTTAGTGGCTACACCTTC. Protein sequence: CASSLGSVSGYTF.

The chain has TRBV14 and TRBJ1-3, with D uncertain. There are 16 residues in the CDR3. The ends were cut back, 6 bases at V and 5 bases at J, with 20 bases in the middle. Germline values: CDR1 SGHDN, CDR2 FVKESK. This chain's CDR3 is CASSQLGHGKRNTIYF. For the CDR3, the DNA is TGTGCCAGCAGTCAACTCGGCCACGGGAAGCGAAACACCATATATTTT.

The CDR3 spells CSARIDNEQFF. CDR3 DNA sequence: TGCAGTGCCCGCATAGACAATGAGCAGTTCTTC. The rearrangement links TRBV20-1 to TRBJ2-1, with no clear D. Between the trimmed V and J ends, which lost 6 bases and 5 bases, there was a span of 8 bases. In germline, CDR1 is DFQATT, CDR2 SNEGSKA (reference sequence). The CDR3 is 11 residues long.

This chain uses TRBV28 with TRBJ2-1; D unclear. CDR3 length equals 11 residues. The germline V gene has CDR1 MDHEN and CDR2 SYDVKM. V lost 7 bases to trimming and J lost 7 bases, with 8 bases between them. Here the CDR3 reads CASTAKNEQFF. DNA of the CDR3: TGTGCCAGCACGGCGAAGAATGAGCAGTTCTTC.

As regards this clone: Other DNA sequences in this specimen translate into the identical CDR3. The CDR3 loop is CASSEGGTDTQYF. The CDR3 region has the DNA TGTGCCAGCAGTGAAGGGGGAACAGATACGCAGTATTTT. The chain is built from TRBV25-1 and TRBJ2-3; either TRBD1 or TRBD2 may supply D (5 bases each). The germline V and J ends were trimmed by 2 bases and 3 bases, with 6 bases remaining between them. In germline, CDR1 is MGHDK, CDR2 SYGVNS. The CDR3 extends over 13 amino acids.

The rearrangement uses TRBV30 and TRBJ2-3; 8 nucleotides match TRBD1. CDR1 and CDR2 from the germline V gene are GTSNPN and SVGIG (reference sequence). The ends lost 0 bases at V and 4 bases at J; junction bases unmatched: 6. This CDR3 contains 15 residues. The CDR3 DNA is TGTGCCTGGAGTGTCGGGACAGGATCTCCAGATACGCAGTATTTT. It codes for CAWSVGTGSPDTQYF.

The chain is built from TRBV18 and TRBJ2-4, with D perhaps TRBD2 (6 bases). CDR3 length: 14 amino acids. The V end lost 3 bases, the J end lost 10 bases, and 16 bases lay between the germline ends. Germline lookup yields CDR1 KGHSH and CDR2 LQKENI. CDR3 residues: CASSPPEYREIQYF. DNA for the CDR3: TGTGCCAGCTCACCTCCGGAGTATCGGGAGATTCAGTACTTC.